This passage covers 30 T cell receptor beta chains from one sample sequenced in a study of T cells expressing NK-cell markers. TCRdb re-called the 5' RACE reads and catalogs CDR3 proteins one per entry, DNA excluded. The repertoire shows 150,000 to 200,000 distinct CDR3 sequences; the top ten hold roughly 18%. Sequenced sample: blood T cells: a sorted CD56 or NKG2C T cell subset, CD4+ or CD8+ T cells, or bulk PBMC T cells (not recorded which). These receptors were collected from a woman between 18 and 75 years old in good health.

This rearrangement joins TRBV4-2 to TRBJ2-1. Per germline, CDR1 LGHNA and CDR2 YNFKEQ. The length of the CDR3 is 17 residues. The CDR3 loop is CASSQDWLGSSYNEQFF.

The chain has TRBV6-5 and TRBJ2-1; TCRdb reports TRBD1, a call that lacks DNA to check it against. In germline, CDR1 is MNHEY, CDR2 SVGAGI. The CDR3 spans 16 residues. CDR3 sequence reads: CASSYSNRGLLNEQFF.

The rearrangement links TRBV7-9 to TRBJ1-1; TCRdb names TRBD1, which stays unverified in the absence of DNA. The CDR3 extends over 15 amino acids. CDR1 and CDR2 (germline): SEHNR, FQNEAQ (reference sequence). The CDR3 sequence: CASGWRGNLNTEAFF.

The J gene is TRBJ2-4, the V gene TRBV19; with no DNA, the TCRdb D assignment of TRBD1 cannot be verified. The CDR3 sequence is 13 residues long. Germline CDR1 reads LNHDA; CDR2 reads SQIVND (reference sequence). The CDR3 loop is CASSTPGGGIQYF.

This chain joins TRBV2 and TRBJ1-5. From germline, CDR1 is SNHLY and CDR2 FYNNEI. The CDR3 is 15 amino acids. CDR3: CASSEALGSNQPQHF.

J is TRBJ2-7 and V is TRBV27; the D call from TCRdb, TRBD2, cannot be confirmed without DNA. CDR1 is MNHEY, CDR2 SMNVEV, per germline (reference sequence). This CDR3 has 12 residues. The chain's CDR3 is CASSLSGSEQYF.

The CDR3 here is CASMGLAGDVEQFF. The genes are TRBV5-6 and TRBJ2-1; the D gene TCRdb calls, TRBD2, cannot be checked with no DNA. The CDR3 consists of 14 residues. The germline V gene has CDR1 SGHDT and CDR2 YYEEEE. The full variable domain, its missing parts supplied by reference TRBV5-6 and TRBJ2-1, is DAGVTQSPTHLIKTRGQQVTLRCSPKSGHDTVSWYQQALGQGPQFIFQYYEEEERQRGNFPDRFSGHQFPNYSSELNVNALLLGDSALYLCASMGLAGDVEQFFGPGTRLTVL.

This CDR3 is CSARDSGQISHDYGYTF. V and J are TRBV20-1 and TRBJ1-2. Germline assignment: CDR1 DFQATT and CDR2 SNEGSKA (reference sequence). The CDR3 spans 17 residues.

The chain has TRBV15 and TRBJ1-4; the D call of TRBD1 rests on TCRdb alone, since no DNA is present to check it. The CDR3 loop spans 16 amino acids. CDR1 is LNHNV, CDR2 YYDKDF, per germline (reference sequence). This chain's CDR3 is CATSWFRTATNEKLFF.

The chain carries TRBV6-1 and TRBJ2-2; TCRdb names TRBD2, which stays unverified in the absence of DNA. Germline CDR1 and CDR2: MNHNS and SASEGT. This CDR3 is 16 amino acids long. CDR3 protein: CASREDSGRAAGELFF.

The chain is built from TRBV20-1 and TRBJ1-5; as DNA is missing, the TRBD1 call by TCRdb cannot be tested. The germline gives CDR1 DFQATT, CDR2 SNEGSKA (reference sequence). CDR3 length equals 13 residues. The CDR3: CSPRQGNDQPQHF.

V usage is TRBV7-6 and J usage is TRBJ2-3. Germline CDR1 is SGHVS and CDR2 is FNYEAQ. CDR3 size: 16 residues. This chain's CDR3 is CASSLRLDSSTDTQYF.

The rearrangement uses TRBV27 and TRBJ2-5; the TCRdb call, TRBD1, lacks DNA for checking. Germline values: CDR1 MNHEY, CDR2 SMNVEV (reference sequence). CDR3 size: 14 residues. This CDR3 is CASSFGGHEETQYF.

The V gene is TRBV7-9, the J gene TRBJ2-5; TCRdb names TRBD2, which stays unverified in the absence of DNA. Germline CDR1 SEHNR, CDR2 FQNEAQ (reference sequence). The CDR3 has 14 amino acids. CDR3 residues: CASSRLAGVETQYF. Filled out from reference TRBV7-9 and TRBJ2-5, the complete variable domain reads DTGVSQNPRHKITKRGQNVTFRCDPISEHNRLYWYRQTLGQGPEFLTYFQNEAQLEKSRLLSDRFSAERPKGSFSTLEIQRTEQGDSAMYLCASSRLAGVETQYFGPGTRLLVL.

V usage is TRBV12-3 or TRBV12-4 and J usage is TRBJ2-3. The CDR3 extends over 17 amino acids. The CDR3 reads CASSPPRTGKNRDTQYF.

The chain joins TRBV5-1 to TRBJ1-4. The CDR3 totals 15 residues. CDR1 is SGHRS, CDR2 YFSETQ, per germline. CDR3 sequence: CASTTGASEDEKLFF.

V and J are TRBV2 and TRBJ1-1. The CDR3 is made up of 14 amino acids. The V gene's germline CDR1 is SNHLY and CDR2 FYNNEI. CDR3 in amino acids: CASSYGQVNTEAFF.

The gene calls are TRBV5-1 and TRBJ1-2. The CDR3 is 14 amino acids. Germline V gene lookup returns CDR1 SGHRS and CDR2 YFSETQ. The CDR3 is CASSPREGTYGYTF.

The chain uses TRBV10-3 and TRBJ1-4; TCRdb's assignment of TRBD1 cannot be checked, as there is no DNA. Germline lookup yields CDR1 ENHRY and CDR2 SYGVKD. The CDR3 is made up of 13 amino acids. The CDR3 sequence is CAISKTGFEKLFF.

This chain connects TRBV7-2 to TRBJ2-5; TCRdb outputs TRBD1, but without DNA this stays unchecked. The CDR3 extends over 16 amino acids. The germline V gene has CDR1 SGHTA and CDR2 FQGNSA. CDR3: CASSLGRTGGPETQYF.

The chain employs TRBV5-1 and TRBJ1-4; TCRdb lists TRBD1, though no DNA is available to test this call. Germline V CDR1 and CDR2: SGHRS, YFSETQ. This CDR3 spans 17 amino acids. The CDR3 protein is CASSLGTARGVYEKLFF.

The chain employs TRBV5-6 and TRBJ2-5; with no DNA, the TCRdb D assignment of TRBD2 cannot be verified. Germline values: CDR1 SGHDT, CDR2 YYEEEE. This CDR3 has 16 residues. CDR3 amino acids: CASSWELAGGRQTQYF.

The rearrangement links TRBV7-2 to TRBJ2-1; the TCRdb D gene call, TRBD1, has no DNA to confirm it. This CDR3 region has 13 residues. CDR1 SGHTA and CDR2 FQGNSA come from the germline V gene. This CDR3 is CASSFPGGGEQFF.

V is TRBV18 and J is TRBJ2-4. This CDR3 comprises 16 residues. Germline CDR1 is KGHSH and CDR2 is LQKENI. The CDR3 is CASSPPVGVAKNIQYF.

The chain is built from TRBV2 and TRBJ1-1; TCRdb indicates TRBD1, and absent DNA this call remains unverified. Germline V gene data show CDR1 as SNHLY and CDR2 as FYNNEI. The CDR3 spans 13 residues. CDR3 in amino acids: CACTPGRYYEAFF.

The chain recombines TRBV7-3 with TRBJ2-7; TCRdb picks TRBD2, but there is no DNA to check that call. This CDR3 has 15 amino acids. Germline V gene data show CDR1 as SGHTA and CDR2 as FQGTGA. CDR3: CASSPGTSESYEQYF.

The J gene is TRBJ2-5, the V gene TRBV12-3 or TRBV12-4. This CDR3 comprises 14 residues. CDR3: CASRQGPQQETQYF.

J is TRBJ1-5 and V is TRBV10-3. This CDR3 has 13 amino acids. CDR1 and CDR2 from the germline V gene are ENHRY and SYGVKD. CDR3 protein: CAASTDSNQPQHF.

The genes are TRBV29-1 and TRBJ2-5; lacking DNA, the TRBD2 call made by TCRdb goes unchecked. Germline-derived CDR1 and CDR2 are SQVTM and ANQGSEA. The CDR3 extends over 12 amino acids. CDR3 residues: CSAGRAQETQYF. Complete variable domain (other parts from reference TRBV29-1 and TRBJ2-5): SAVISQKPSRDICQRGTSLTIQCQVDSQVTMMFWYRQQPGQSLTLIATANQGSEATYESGFVIDKFPISRPNLTFSTLTVSNMSPEDSSIYLCSAGRAQETQYFGPGTRLLVL.

This chain joins TRBV4-1 and TRBJ1-5. CDR3 length equals 17 residues. Germline V gene sequence: CDR1 MGHRA, CDR2 YSYEKL. The CDR3 sequence: CASSQAPPEGNNQPQHF.